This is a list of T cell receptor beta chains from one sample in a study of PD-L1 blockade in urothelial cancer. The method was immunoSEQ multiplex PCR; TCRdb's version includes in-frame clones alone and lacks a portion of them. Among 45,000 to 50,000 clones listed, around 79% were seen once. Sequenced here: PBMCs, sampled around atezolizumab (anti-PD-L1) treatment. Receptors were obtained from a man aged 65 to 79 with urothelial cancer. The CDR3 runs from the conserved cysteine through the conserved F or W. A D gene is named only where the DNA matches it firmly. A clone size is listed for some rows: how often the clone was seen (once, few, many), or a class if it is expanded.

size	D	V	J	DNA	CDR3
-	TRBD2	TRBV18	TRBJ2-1	TGTGCCAGCTCACCACCGAGCGGGAGGGCCTGGGGTGAGCAGTTCTTC	CASSPPSGRAWGEQFF
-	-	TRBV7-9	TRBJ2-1	TGTGCCAGCAGCTTTGGTGAACGGGACAATGAGCAGTTCTTC	CASSFGERDNEQFF
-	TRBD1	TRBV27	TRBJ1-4	TGTGCCAGCAGTTTGGGACAGGGATATGAAAAACTGTTTTTT	CASSLGQGYEKLFF
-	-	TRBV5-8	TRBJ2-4	TGTGCCAGCAGCTTATGGCCAGGCGAAAACATTCAGTACTTC	CASSLWPGENIQYF
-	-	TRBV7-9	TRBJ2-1	TGTGCCAGCGTGTTTAGCTCCTACAATGAGCAGTTCTTC	CASVFSSYNEQFF
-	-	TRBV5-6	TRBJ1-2	TGTGCCAGCAGCTTGGAAGTCGGTGGTTTTAACTATGGCTACACCTTC	CASSLEVGGFNYGYTF
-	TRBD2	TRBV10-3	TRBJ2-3	TGTGCCATCAGGGCCGGACTAGCGGCTAGCACAGATACGCAGTATTTT	CAIRAGLAASTDTQYF
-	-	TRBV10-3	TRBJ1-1	TGTGCCACCCGGAATAACAGGGACACTGAAGCTTTCTTT	CATRNNRDTEAFF
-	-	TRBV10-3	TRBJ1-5	TGTGCCATCAGTGAGGTAGAGGAGCAGCCCCAGCATTTT	CAISEVEEQPQHF
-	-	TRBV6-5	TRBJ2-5	TGTGCCAGCAGTTCGAACAGACAAGAGACCCAGTACTTC	CASSSNRQETQYF
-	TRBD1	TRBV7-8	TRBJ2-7	TGTGCCAGCAGCTTAGTTACAGGGGCCTACGAGCAGTACTTC	CASSLVTGAYEQYF
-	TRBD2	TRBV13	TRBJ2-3	TGTGCCAGCAGGCCTTTACTAGCGTTCACAGATACGCAGTATTTT	CASRPLLAFTDTQYF
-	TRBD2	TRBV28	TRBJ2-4	TGTGCCAGCAGTTTTCTGGCGGGAGGGCCCAAGGAGGGGTACTTC	CASSFLAGGPKEGYF
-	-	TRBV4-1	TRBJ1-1	TGCGCCAGCAGCCGCCCGACAGCGAACACTGAAGCTTTCTTT	CASSRPTANTEAFF
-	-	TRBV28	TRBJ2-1	TGTGCCAGCAGTTTCCCTAGTGGCACCAATGAGCAGTTCTTC	CASSFPSGTNEQFF
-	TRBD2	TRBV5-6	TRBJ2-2	TGTGCCAGCAGCTCTCTAGCGGGCAAAATTAACACCGGGGAGCTGTTTTTT	CASSSLAGKINTGELFF
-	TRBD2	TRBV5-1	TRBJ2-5	TGCGCCAGCAGCTTGGCTAGCGGCCAAGAGACCCAGTACTTC	CASSLASGQETQYF
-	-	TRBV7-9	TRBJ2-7	TGTGCCAGCAGTAACGAGGTAAACTACGAGCAGTACTTC	CASSNEVNYEQYF
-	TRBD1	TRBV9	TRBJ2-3	TGTGCCAGCAGGGGGGACAGCCTCACAGATACGCAGTATTTT	CASRGDSLTDTQYF
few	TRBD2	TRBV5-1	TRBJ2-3	TGCGCCAGCAGCTTGGCGTCCTCTAGCGGGAGCACAGATACGCAGTATTTT	CASSLASSSGSTDTQYF
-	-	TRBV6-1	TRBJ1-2	TGTGCCAGCAGTAGGGCAGGGGAGGGGTACTATGGCTACACCTTC	CASSRAGEGYYGYTF
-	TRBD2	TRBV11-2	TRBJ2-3	TGTGCCAGCAGCCCCGGGACTAGCGGGGGCGATACGCAGTATTTT	CASSPGTSGGDTQYF
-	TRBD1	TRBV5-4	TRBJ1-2	TGTGCCAGCAGCTCGGGACAGTTCAATGGCTACACCTTC	CASSSGQFNGYTF
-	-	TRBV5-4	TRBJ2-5	TGTGCCAGCAGCTTGCCGCGGGAGACCCAGTACTTC	CASSLPRETQYF
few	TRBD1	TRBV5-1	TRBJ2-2	TGCGCCAGCAGCCCCGGGACAGGGGAAATCGGGGAGCTGTTTTTT	CASSPGTGEIGELFF
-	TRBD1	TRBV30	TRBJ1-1	TGTGCCTGGAGCTCAATAACCGACAGGGCTGAAGCTTTCTTT	CAWSSITDRAEAFF
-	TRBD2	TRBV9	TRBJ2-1	TGTGCCAGCAGCGTAGCTCATCGGCCTAGCGGGACGAAGAATGAGCAGTTCTTC	CASSVAHRPSGTKNEQFF
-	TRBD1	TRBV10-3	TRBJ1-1	TGTGCCATCAGCGGGACAGCTCTCAAGGGGAACACTGAAGCTTTCTTT	CAISGTALKGNTEAFF
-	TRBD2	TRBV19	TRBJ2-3	TGTGCCAGTAGTAGAGGGATAGCGGGGTCTAGCACAGATACGCAGTATTTT	CASSRGIAGSSTDTQYF
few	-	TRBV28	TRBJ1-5	TGTGCCAGCAGCGCGCTCAGGGGGCCCCAGCATTTT	CASSALRGPQHF
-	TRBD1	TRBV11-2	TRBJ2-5	TGTGCCAGCAGCACTACAGGGGCCCCAGAGACCCAGTACTTC	CASSTTGAPETQYF
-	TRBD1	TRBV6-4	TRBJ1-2	TGTGCCACGTACAGGGGTGACTATGGCTACACCTTC	CATYRGDYGYTF
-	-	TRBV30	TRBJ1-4	TGTGCCTGGAGTGGGGGGCTGGGTGAAAAACTGTTTTTT	CAWSGGLGEKLFF
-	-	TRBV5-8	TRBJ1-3	TGTGCCAGCAGCTCGACGGGGAGCTCTGGAAACACCATATATTTT	CASSSTGSSGNTIYF
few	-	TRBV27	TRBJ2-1	TGTGCCAGCAGTCCCTTTAGCGTCGCGAGCTCCTACAATGAGCAGTTCTTC	CASSPFSVASSYNEQFF
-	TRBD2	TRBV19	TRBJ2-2	TGTGCCAGTAGTGGGAGGGAGGGGACGATAAGAAACACCGGGGAGCTGTTTTTT	CASSGREGTIRNTGELFF
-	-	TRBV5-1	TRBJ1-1	TGCGCCAGCAGCTACATGGACAGCCGAACTGAAGCTTTCTTT	CASSYMDSRTEAFF
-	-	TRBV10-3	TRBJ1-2	TGTGCCATCAGCGACTCTGGGGGCCGGTATGGCTACACCTTC	CAISDSGGRYGYTF
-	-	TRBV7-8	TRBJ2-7	TGTGCCAGCAGGTTTGGGGCTACCTACGAGCAGTACTTC	CASRFGATYEQYF
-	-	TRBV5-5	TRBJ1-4	TGTGCCAGCAGCTTGGTTGGGGGGGCGGAAAAACTGTTTTTT	CASSLVGGAEKLFF
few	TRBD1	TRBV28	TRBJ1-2	TGTGCCAGCAGCGGGCAGGGGGCCGAGGGCTATGGCTACACCTTC	CASSGQGAEGYGYTF
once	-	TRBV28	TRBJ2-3	TGTGCCAGCAGTTTGAGGCAGGGGCGCACAGATACGCAGTATTTT	CASSLRQGRTDTQYF
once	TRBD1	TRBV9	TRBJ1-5	TGTGCCAGCAGCGCCGGGACAGGGTCCAATCAGCCCCAGCATTTT	CASSAGTGSNQPQHF
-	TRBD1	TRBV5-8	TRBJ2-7	TGTGCCAGCAGCTGGGTTGGACAGGGAGCCTACGAGCAGTACTTC	CASSWVGQGAYEQYF
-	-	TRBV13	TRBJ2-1	TGTGCCAGCAGCTTAGTGGCAGGGGTGGGTTTCAATGAGCAGTTCTTC	CASSLVAGVGFNEQFF